This entry features one T cell receptor beta chain sequence. The length of the CDR3 is 13 residues. V gave up 4 bases and J gave up 3 bases; unmatched junction bases: 1. Looked up from germline, CDR1 is WSHSY and CDR2 is SAAADI. Adults between about 18 and 89 years of age took part from some 25 US areas. The source of the sample is a study of blood T cell repertoires in COVID-19. Study-wide context: Researchers got acute and convalescent COVID-19 samples from the United States, Italy and Spain.

Original processing methods: Reference gene primer amplification in the assay estimated nucleated cell counts. Sequencing was performed with immunoSEQ multiplex PCR; in TCRdb, only in-frame clones are kept and a portion is missing. V and J calls and clone size come straight from that table; D and trimming were deduced from the DNA. Of fewer than 250,000 clones in the sample, approximately 86% were seen once. The gene calls are TRBV10-2 and TRBJ2-3; TRBD1 aligns across 7 bases. This clonotype was obtained from a woman aged 40 to 50 with acute COVID-19. Input material: PBMCs or T cells enriched from blood (not recorded which). The CDR3 bases are TGCGCCAGCAGTGGGGGACAGACAGATACGCAGTATTTT. The encoded protein is CASSGGQTDTQYF.